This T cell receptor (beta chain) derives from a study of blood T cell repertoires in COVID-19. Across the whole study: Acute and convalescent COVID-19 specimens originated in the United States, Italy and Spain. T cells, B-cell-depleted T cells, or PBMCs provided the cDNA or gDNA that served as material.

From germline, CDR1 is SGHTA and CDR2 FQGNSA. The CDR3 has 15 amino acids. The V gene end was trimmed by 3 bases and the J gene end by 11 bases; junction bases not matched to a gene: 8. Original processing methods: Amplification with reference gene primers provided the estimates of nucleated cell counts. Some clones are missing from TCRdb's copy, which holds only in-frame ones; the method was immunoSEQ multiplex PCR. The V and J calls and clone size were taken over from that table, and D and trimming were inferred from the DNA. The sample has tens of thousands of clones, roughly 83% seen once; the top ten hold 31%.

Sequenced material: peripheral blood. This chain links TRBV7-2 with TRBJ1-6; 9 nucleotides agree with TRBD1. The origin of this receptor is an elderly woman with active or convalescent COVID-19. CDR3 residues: CASSLFRDRETPLHF. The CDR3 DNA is TGTGCCAGCAGCTTGTTCCGGGACAGGGAGACACCCCTCCACTTT.